A single sample is the source of the 27 T cell receptor beta chains below, sequenced in a study of metastatic and nonmetastatic thyroid tumors. With MiXCR, TCRdb called clones anew from the PCR reads. The table shows tens of thousands of clones, with about 12% occurring only once. Before thyroid surgery, none of the patients had received any treatment. The sequenced material came from blood. These receptors were collected from a male donor with papillary thyroid cancer or a benign thyroid nodule (not recorded which). Some clones in this sample may be carry-over from other donors' samples.

The chain combines TRBV11-2 with TRBJ1-5; D possibly corresponds to TRBD1 (5 bases). With 6 bases removed from V and 7 bases from J, the gap between germline ends came to 16 bases. This CDR3 has 14 residues. Germline V gene sequence: CDR1 SGHAT, CDR2 FQNNGV. The CDR3 loop reads CASSSRTYGQPQHF. The CDR3 nucleotides read TGTGCCAGCAGTTCCCGGACATACGGCCAGCCCCAGCATTTT.

This clone has at least ten counts. This chain links TRBV20-1 with TRBJ2-7; 7 positions match TRBD2. J gave up 4 bases and V 3 bases, and 3 bases lay outside the gene matches. The CDR3 contains 12 residues. The germline V gene has CDR1 DFQATT and CDR2 SNEGSKA (reference sequence). The CDR3 DNA sequence: TGCAGTGCTAGGCGGGGGTTATACGAGCAGTACTTC. Protein sequence: CSARRGLYEQYF.

This clone is deemed medium-sized. This chain connects TRBV28 to TRBJ2-7; the D call may be TRBD1 or TRBD2 (5 bases each). V was shortened by 2 bases and J by 1 base, with 15 bases between the two germline ends. The CDR3 runs 16 residues. Germline V gene lookup returns CDR1 MDHEN and CDR2 SYDVKM. The CDR3 spells CASSLRMSGASYEQYF. The CDR3 DNA follows: TGTGCCAGCAGTTTAAGAATGTCCGGGGCATCCTACGAGCAGTACTTC. Using reference TRBV28 and TRBJ2-7 for the parts outside the CDR3, the full variable domain is DVKVTQSSRYLVKRTGEKVFLECVQDMDHENMFWYRQDPGLGLRLIYFSYDVKMKEKGDIPEGYSVSREKKERFSLILESASTNQTSMYLCASSLRMSGASYEQYFGPGTRLTVT.

This clone was seen at least ten times. This chain connects TRBV7-3 to TRBJ1-3; D is possibly TRBD1 (5 bases). CDR1 is SGHTA, CDR2 FQGTGA, per germline. This CDR3 is 15 amino acids long. V shed 2 bases and J shed 1 base, with 9 bases lying between them. In DNA, the CDR3 is TGTGCCAGCAGCTTAGGGGGTCGGTCTGGAAACACCATATATTTT. Translating it yields CASSLGGRSGNTIYF.

As regards this clone: This may be a read error, as it is one base from a much larger clone. The J gene is TRBJ2-7, the V gene TRBV4-1; maybe TRBD1 (5 bases). Trimming removed 7 bases at V and 3 bases at J, with 16 bases between. CDR3 size: 14 residues. Germline loops: CDR1 MGHRA, CDR2 YSYEKL. As DNA, the CDR3 is TGCGCCAGCATCCAGGAAGGGGCCTACTACGAGCAGTACTTC. Protein product: CASIQEGAYYEQYF.

This clone was seen repeatedly, ten times or more. The rearrangement uses TRBV11-2 and TRBJ1-5; D unresolved. Trimming took 1 base from V and 4 from J, leaving 5 bases between them. This CDR3 region has 13 residues. CDR1 is SGHAT, CDR2 FQNNGV, per germline. This CDR3 reads CASSLGRNQPQHF. CDR3 nucleotides: TGTGCCAGCAGCTTAGGGCGGAATCAGCCCCAGCATTTT.

In its sample, this clone was seen many times. This rearrangement joins TRBV11-3 to TRBJ1-5; no reliable D call. The CDR3 runs to 12 residues. Germline CDR1 and CDR2: SGHNT and YENEEA. Trimming removed 1 base at V and 5 bases at J, with 3 bases between. Here the CDR3 reads CASSLAYQPQHF. In DNA, the CDR3 is TGTGCCAGCAGCTTAGCCTATCAGCCCCAGCATTTT.

This clone was found once. CDR3 DNA: TGTGCCTGGAGTGTTAGCGCGGGCTACGAGCAGTACTTC. Encoded protein: CAWSVSAGYEQYF. This sequence joins TRBV30 and TRBJ2-7; possible D gene TRBD2, 5 bases. The CDR3 totals 13 residues. Per the germline V gene, CDR1 is GTSNPN and CDR2 is SVGIG (reference sequence). Trimming pared 0 bases from V and 3 bases from J, leaving 9 bases between.

This clone was picked up a small number of times. The chain carries TRBV30 and TRBJ2-1; a possible D gene is TRBD2 (6 bases). The germline V gene has CDR1 GTSNPN and CDR2 SVGIG (reference sequence). Trimming left V 5 bases short and J 7 bases short, with 12 bases between. This CDR3 spans 12 amino acids. This chain's CDR3 is CAWAVSGNEQFF. DNA of the CDR3: TGTGCCTGGGCGGTAAGCGGGAATGAGCAGTTCTTC.

This clone was detected many times. This sequence joins TRBV3-1 and TRBJ2-4; D may be TRBD2 (7 bases). V lost 8 bases and J lost 5, with 16 bases in between. Germline V lookup: CDR1 LGHDT, CDR2 YNNKEL (reference sequence). This CDR3 region has 14 residues. The CDR3 reads CASGGRGAENIQYF. CDR3 in DNA: TGTGCCAGCGGGGGCCGGGGGGCAGAAAACATTCAGTACTTC.

This clone was counted at least ten times. The genes are TRBV19 and TRBJ1-2; D gene uncertain. Germline CDR1 is LNHDA and CDR2 is SQIVND (reference sequence). V was pared by 4 bases and J by 8 bases, with 26 bases between. The CDR3 totals 17 residues. Here the CDR3 reads CASSTLDIFRPRLGYTF. The CDR3 DNA is TGTGCCAGTAGTACCCTCGACATTTTTAGGCCTAGACTGGGCTACACCTTC.

This clone was seen ten or more times. Possible read error: a much larger clone is one base away. This sequence joins TRBV6-6 and TRBJ2-7, with D tentatively TRBD2 (6 bases). The CDR3 runs 14 residues. Germline V gene lookup returns CDR1 MNHNY and CDR2 SVGAGI (reference sequence). Here the CDR3 reads CASGYGGPTYEQYF. CDR3 nucleotides: TGTGCCAGCGGTTACGGGGGACCTACCTACGAGCAGTACTTC.

This clone has ten or more counts. This chain joins TRBV7-2 and TRBJ2-3, with a tentative D call TRBD2 (7 bases). The CDR3 has 14 residues. The V gene's germline CDR1 is SGHTA and CDR2 FQGNSA. Trimming pared 11 bases from V and 2 bases from J, leaving 17 bases between. The CDR3 nucleotides are TGTGCCTGCGGGGGCCAGGCCAACACAGATACGCAGTATTTT. This sequence encodes CACGGQANTDTQYF.

Of note for this clone: The germline gene is not matched at one end of the junction; a read error may be the cause. This CDR3 is also generated by other DNA sequences in the sample. The rearrangement uses TRBV3-1 and TRBJ1-1, with D perhaps TRBD1 (6 bases). This CDR3 region has 16 residues. The germline V gene has CDR1 LGHDT and CDR2 YNNKEL (reference sequence). CDR3 DNA: TGTGCCAGCAGCCCTTACAGGGTTAAGGGGGACACTGAAGCTTTCTTC. Its protein product is CASSPYRVKGDTEAFF.

This clone turned up a few times. The chain employs TRBV30 and TRBJ2-3; the D is unclear. From germline, CDR1 is GTSNPN and CDR2 SVGIG (reference sequence). The CDR3 extends over 15 amino acids. V shed 0 bases and J shed 2 bases, with 12 bases lying between them. The CDR3 loop reads CAWSVNSVLTDTQYF. In DNA, the CDR3 is TGTGCCTGGAGTGTAAATAGTGTTCTCACAGATACGCAGTATTTT.

As to this clone: This clone may be a read error of a much larger clone one base away. The rearrangement joins TRBV5-5 to TRBJ2-1; no clear D. This CDR3 comprises 13 residues. Trimming removed 4 bases from V and 4 bases from J, with 9 bases in between. Germline-derived CDR1 and CDR2 are SGHKS and YYEKEE (reference sequence). This CDR3 is CASSLEPYNEQFF. Written as DNA, the CDR3 is TGTGCCAGCAGCCTCGAACCGTACAATGAGCAGTTCTTC.

Many counts were recorded for this clone. The V gene is TRBV5-1, the J gene TRBJ2-1, with a tentative D call TRBD2 (6 bases). Germline CDR1 and CDR2: SGHRS and YFSETQ. This CDR3 is built from 16 residues. Deletions cut 2 bases from V and 2 bases from J, with 14 bases between. The CDR3 region has the DNA TGCGCCAGCAGCTTTGGCGGAGTAGCGGCCTACAATGAGCAGTTCTTC. It codes for CASSFGGVAAYNEQFF.

This clone rates as medium-sized. The chain recombines TRBV27 with TRBJ2-7; TRBD2 aligns across 10 bases. Per the germline V gene, CDR1 is MNHEY and CDR2 is SMNVEV (reference sequence). V trimming: 6 bases; J trimming: 9 bases; junction bases outside the gene matches: 8. The CDR3 runs 13 residues. DNA for the CDR3: TGTGCCAGCAGGGGGCTAGCGGGAGTCGTGCAGTACTTC. Its translation: CASRGLAGVVQYF.

This clone occurred many times. V usage is TRBV10-3 and J usage is TRBJ2-7; 8 bases align to TRBD2. This CDR3 is built from 14 residues. Germline V CDR1 and CDR2: ENHRY, SYGVKD. V gave up 5 bases and J gave up 6 bases; unmatched junction bases: 9. The CDR3 bases are TGTGCCATCAGTAGAGGGACTAGAGGGAGCGAGCAGTACTTC. Its protein product is CAISRGTRGSEQYF.

This clone appeared a few times. Mismatch with germline at one junction end may stem from a read error. The same CDR3 can be traced to other DNA sequences in this sample. This chain uses TRBV10-3 with TRBJ1-1; TRBD1 aligns across 7 bases. Germline V gives CDR1 ENHRY, CDR2 SYGVKD. The CDR3 is 16 residues long. The CDR3 sequence: CAISARGDSWNTEAFF. DNA for the CDR3: TGCGCCATCAGTGCAAGAGGGGACAGTTGGAACACTGAAGCCTTCTTT.

This clone was detected once. Likely a read error: the CDR3 ends without its conserved phenylalanine or tryptophan. The chain links TRBV20-1 to TRBJ2-7; 8 bases are shared with TRBD2. V dropped 1 base and J dropped 9; count of bases not matched to a gene: 17. Looked up from germline, CDR1 is DFQATT and CDR2 is SNEGSKA (reference sequence). CDR3 length: 16 residues. The CDR3 sequence: CSARVFRLSGGPSQYS. In nucleotides, the CDR3 is TGCAGTGCTAGAGTATTTCGACTATCGGGAGGGCCATCGCAGTACTCC.

The genes are TRBV30 and TRBJ2-7; the match to TRBD1 covers 9 bases. The germline V gene encodes CDR1 GTSNPN and CDR2 SVGIG (reference sequence). With V trimmed by 0 bases and J by 6 bases, 3 bases remained unmatched. This CDR3 is 13 amino acids long. This chain's CDR3 is CAWSVQGAGEQYF. In DNA form, the CDR3 reads TGTGCCTGGAGTGTACAGGGGGCCGGCGAGCAGTACTTC.

This clone was recorded at least ten times. The chain uses TRBV28 and TRBJ1-2; D not certain. CDR3 length equals 11 residues. The germline V gene encodes CDR1 MDHEN and CDR2 SYDVKM. Here the CDR3 reads CGVSANYGYTF. For the CDR3, the DNA is TGTGGGGTGTCGGCTAACTATGGCTACACCTTC.

Ten or more counts support this clone. The V gene is TRBV19, the J gene TRBJ2-1; no definite D call. The CDR3 has 11 amino acids. Germline V gene data show CDR1 as LNHDA and CDR2 as SQIVND (reference sequence). V lost 11 bases, J lost 7 bases, and 12 bases lay in between. The CDR3 spells CAQTQSNEQFF. CDR3 nucleotides: TGTGCCCAGACCCAATCAAATGAGCAGTTCTTC.

On this clone: A much larger clone differs from this one at a single base, so this may be a read error. The chain uses TRBV6-2 or TRBV6-3 and TRBJ2-1; D is unclear. Germline CDR1 MNHEY, CDR2 SVGEGT. The CDR3 extends over 16 amino acids. The CDR3 region has the DNA TGTGCCTGCAGTTACAAATATTCTAGCTCCTACAATGAGCAGTTCTTC. Its translation is CACSYKYSSSYNEQFF.

This clone has ten or more counts. This sequence joins TRBV29-1 and TRBJ2-5, with 7 bases aligning to TRBD1. The CDR3 has 12 residues. Trimming removed 5 bases from V and 4 bases from J; junction bases left unmatched: 4. The germline gives CDR1 SQVTM, CDR2 ANQGSEA. The CDR3: CSVWDSGETQYF. In DNA, the CDR3 is TGCAGCGTTTGGGACAGCGGAGAGACCCAGTACTTC.

Comments on this clone: A much larger clone differs by one base, so this may be a read error. The sample carries other DNA sequences with the same CDR3. The rearrangement joins TRBV7-9 to TRBJ2-5; 9 positions agree with TRBD1. The CDR3 contains 16 residues. V was pared by 2 bases and J by 0 bases, with 4 bases of the junction left unmatched. Germline CDR1 is SEHNR and CDR2 is FQNEAQ (reference sequence). The CDR3 DNA reads TGTGCCAGCAGCTTACAGGACAGGGGCCACCAAGAGACCCAGTACTTC. Translation: CASSLQDRGHQETQYF.